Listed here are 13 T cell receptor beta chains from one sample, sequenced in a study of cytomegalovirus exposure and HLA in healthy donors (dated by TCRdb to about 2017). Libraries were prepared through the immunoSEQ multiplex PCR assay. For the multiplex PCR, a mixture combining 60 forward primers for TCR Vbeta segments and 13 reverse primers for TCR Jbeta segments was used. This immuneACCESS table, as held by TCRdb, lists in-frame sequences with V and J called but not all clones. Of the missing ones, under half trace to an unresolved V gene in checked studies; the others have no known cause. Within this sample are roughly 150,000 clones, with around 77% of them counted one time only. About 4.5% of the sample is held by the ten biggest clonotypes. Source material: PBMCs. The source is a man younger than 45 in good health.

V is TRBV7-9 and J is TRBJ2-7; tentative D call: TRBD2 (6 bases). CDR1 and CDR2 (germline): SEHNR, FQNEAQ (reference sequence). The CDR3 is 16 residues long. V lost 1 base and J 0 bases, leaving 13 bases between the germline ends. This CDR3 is CASSLEVAASSYEQYF. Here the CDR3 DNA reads TGTGCCAGCAGCTTAGAGGTAGCGGCTAGCTCCTACGAGCAGTACTTC.

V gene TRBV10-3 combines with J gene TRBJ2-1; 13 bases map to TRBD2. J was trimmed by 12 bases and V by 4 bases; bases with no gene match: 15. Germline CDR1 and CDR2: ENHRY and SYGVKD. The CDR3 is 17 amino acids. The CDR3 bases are TGTGCCATCAGTGGAGCCGGTAGTGGACTAGCGGGAGCGGGGCAGTTCTTC. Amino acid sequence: CAISGAGSGLAGAGQFF.

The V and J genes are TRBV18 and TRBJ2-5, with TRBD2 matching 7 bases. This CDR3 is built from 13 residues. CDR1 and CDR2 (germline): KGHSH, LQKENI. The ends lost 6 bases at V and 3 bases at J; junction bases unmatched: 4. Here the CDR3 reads CASSPGLKETQYF. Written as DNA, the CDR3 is TGTGCCAGCTCCCCGGGACTAAAAGAGACCCAGTACTTC.

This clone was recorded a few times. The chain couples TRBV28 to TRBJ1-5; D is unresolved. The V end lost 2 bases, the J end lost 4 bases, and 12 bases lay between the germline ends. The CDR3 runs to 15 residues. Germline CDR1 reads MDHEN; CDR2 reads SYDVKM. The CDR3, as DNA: TGTGCCAGCAGTTTAGGCCTTTTCCCAAATCAGCCCCAGCATTTT. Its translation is CASSLGLFPNQPQHF.

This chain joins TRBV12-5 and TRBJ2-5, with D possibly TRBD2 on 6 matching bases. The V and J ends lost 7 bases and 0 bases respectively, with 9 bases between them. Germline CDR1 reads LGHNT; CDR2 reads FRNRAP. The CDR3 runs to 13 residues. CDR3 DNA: TGTGCTAGTGTAGGGGACTACCAAGAGACCCAGTACTTC. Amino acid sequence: CASVGDYQETQYF.

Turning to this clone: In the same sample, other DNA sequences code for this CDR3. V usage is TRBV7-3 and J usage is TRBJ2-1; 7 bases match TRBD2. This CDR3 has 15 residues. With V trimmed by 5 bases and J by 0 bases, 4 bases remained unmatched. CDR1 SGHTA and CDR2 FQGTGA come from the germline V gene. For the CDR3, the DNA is TGTGCCAGCAGCCCGGGGGGTAGCTCCTACAATGAGCAGTTCTTC. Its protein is CASSPGGSSYNEQFF.

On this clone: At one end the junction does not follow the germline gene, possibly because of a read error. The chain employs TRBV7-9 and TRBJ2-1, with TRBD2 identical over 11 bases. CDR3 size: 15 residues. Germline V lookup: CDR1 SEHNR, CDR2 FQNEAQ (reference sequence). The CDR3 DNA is TGTTCCAGCAGCCGTGGGACTAGCGGCTACAATGAGCAGTTCTTC. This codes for CSSSRGTSGYNEQFF.

The CDR3 nucleotides are TGTGCCAGCAGCCGGGACAGGGCAGGAGCTTTCTTT. Translating gives CASSRDRAGAFF. The chain links TRBV7-2 to TRBJ1-1, with TRBD1 matching 9 bases. The CDR3 runs 12 residues. V lost 5 bases, J lost 10 bases, and 5 bases stayed unmatched. Germline V gene sequence: CDR1 SGHTA, CDR2 FQGNSA.

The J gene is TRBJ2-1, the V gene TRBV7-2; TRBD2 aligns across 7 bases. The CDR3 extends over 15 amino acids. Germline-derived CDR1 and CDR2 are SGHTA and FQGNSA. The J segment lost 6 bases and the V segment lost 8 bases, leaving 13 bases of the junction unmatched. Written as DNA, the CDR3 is TGTGCCAGCTCCACCCCTAGCGGAGTGGCCAATGAGCAGTTCTTC. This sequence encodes CASSTPSGVANEQFF.

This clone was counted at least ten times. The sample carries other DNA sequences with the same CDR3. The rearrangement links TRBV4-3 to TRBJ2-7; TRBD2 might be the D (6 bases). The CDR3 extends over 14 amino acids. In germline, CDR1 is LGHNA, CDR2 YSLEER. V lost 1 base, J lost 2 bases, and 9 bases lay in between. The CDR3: CASSQGGNPYEQYF. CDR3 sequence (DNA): TGCGCCAGCAGCCAAGGCGGGAACCCCTACGAGCAGTACTTC.

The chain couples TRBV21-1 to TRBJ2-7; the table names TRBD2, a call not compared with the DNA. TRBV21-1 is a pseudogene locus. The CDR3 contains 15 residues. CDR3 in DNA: TGTGCCAGCAGCAAAAGGACTAGCGGGAGCCACGAGCAGTACTTC. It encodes CASSKRTSGSHEQYF.

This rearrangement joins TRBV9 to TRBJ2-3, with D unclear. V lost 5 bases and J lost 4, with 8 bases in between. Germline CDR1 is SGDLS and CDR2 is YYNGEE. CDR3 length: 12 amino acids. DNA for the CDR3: TGTGCCAGCAGGGCCGGAGCAGATACGCAGTATTTT. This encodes CASRAGADTQYF.

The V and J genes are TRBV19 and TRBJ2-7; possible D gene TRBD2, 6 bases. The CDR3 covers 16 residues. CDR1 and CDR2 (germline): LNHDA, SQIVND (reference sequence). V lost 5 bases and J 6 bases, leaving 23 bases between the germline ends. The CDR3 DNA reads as TGTGCCAGTAGTCCCTCCCTGGGGACTGAGCCTCTCGAGCAGTACTTC. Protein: CASSPSLGTEPLEQYF.